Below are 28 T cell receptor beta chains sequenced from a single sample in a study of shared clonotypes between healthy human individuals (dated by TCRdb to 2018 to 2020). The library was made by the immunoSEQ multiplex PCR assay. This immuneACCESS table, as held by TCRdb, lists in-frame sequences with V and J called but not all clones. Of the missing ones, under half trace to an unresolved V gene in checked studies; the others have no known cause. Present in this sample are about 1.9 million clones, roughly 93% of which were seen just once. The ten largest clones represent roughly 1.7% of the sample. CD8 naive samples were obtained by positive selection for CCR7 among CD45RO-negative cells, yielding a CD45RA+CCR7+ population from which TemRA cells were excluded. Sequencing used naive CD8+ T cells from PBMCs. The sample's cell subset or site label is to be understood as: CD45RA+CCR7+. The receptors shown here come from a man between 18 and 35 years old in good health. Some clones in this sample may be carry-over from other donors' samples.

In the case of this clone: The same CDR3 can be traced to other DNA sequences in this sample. CDR3 nucleotide sequence: TGCGCCAGCAGCCCAGCGGGAGGCTACGAGCAGTACTTC. As protein: CASSPAGGYEQYF. The V gene is TRBV4-1, the J gene TRBJ2-7; 9 positions agree with TRBD2. CDR1 MGHRA and CDR2 YSYEKL come from the germline V gene. CDR3 length equals 13 residues. V lost 4 bases to trimming and J lost 3 bases; unmatched junction nucleotides: 1.

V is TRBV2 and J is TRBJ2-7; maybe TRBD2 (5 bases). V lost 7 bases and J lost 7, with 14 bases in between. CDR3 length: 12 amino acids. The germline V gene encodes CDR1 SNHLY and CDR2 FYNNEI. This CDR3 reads CASIEFGVEQYF. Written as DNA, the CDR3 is TGTGCCAGCATTGAGTTCGGGGTTGAGCAGTACTTC. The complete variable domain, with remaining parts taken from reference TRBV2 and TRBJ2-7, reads EPEVTQTPSHQVTQMGQEVILRCVPISNHLYFYWYRQILGQKVEFLVSFYNNEISEKSEIFDDQFSVERPDGSNFTLKIRSTKLEDSAMYFCASIEFGVEQYFGPGTRLTVT.

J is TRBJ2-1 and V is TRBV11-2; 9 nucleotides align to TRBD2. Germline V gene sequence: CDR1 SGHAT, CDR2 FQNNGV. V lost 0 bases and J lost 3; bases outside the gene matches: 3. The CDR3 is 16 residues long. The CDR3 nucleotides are TGTGCCAGCAGCTTAGAGCCGACTAGCGGCTACAATGAGCAGTTCTTC. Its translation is CASSLEPTSGYNEQFF.

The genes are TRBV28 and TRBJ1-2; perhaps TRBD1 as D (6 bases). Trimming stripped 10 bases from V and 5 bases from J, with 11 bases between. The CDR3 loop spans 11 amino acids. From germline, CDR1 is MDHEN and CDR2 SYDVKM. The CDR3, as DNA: TGTGCCACCGGACAGAGGTATGGCTACACCTTC. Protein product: CATGQRYGYTF.

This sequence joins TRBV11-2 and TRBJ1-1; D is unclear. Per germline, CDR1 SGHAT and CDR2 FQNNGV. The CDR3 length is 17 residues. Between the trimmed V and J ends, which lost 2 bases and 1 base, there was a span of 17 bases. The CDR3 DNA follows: TGTGCCAGCAGCTTACTCTCCTATGCAGGACCGAACACTGAAGCTTTCTTT. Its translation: CASSLLSYAGPNTEAFF.

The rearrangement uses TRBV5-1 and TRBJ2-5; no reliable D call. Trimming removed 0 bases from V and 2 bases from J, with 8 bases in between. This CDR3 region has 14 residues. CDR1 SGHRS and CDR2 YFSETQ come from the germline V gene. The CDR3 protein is CASSLVQKQETQYF. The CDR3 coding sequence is TGCGCCAGCAGCTTGGTTCAAAAACAAGAGACCCAGTACTTC.

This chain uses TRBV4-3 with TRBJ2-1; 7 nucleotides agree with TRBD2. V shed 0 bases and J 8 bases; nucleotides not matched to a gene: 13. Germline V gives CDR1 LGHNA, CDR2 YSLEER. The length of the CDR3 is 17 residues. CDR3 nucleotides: TGCGCCAGCAGCCAAGAGACTTCGGGGGGAGAAGGCGATGAGCAGTTCTTC. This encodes CASSQETSGGEGDEQFF.

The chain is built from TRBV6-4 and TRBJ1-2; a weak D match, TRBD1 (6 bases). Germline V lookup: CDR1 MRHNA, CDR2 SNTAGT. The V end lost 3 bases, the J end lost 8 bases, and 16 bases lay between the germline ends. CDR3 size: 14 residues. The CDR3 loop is CASSELMGAGGYTF. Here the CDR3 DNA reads TGTGCCAGCAGTGAACTTATGGGGGCGGGCGGCTACACCTTC.

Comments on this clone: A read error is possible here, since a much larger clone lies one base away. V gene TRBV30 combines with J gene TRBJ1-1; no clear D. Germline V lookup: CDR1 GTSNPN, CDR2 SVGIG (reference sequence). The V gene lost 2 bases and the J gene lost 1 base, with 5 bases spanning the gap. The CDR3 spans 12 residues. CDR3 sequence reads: CAWSLPNTEAFF. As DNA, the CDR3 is TGTGCCTGGAGTTTACCGAACACTGAAGCTTTCTTT.

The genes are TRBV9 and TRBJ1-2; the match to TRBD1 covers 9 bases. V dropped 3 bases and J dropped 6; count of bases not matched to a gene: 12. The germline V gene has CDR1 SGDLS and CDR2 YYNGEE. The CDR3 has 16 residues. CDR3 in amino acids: CASSASPDRGWDGYTF. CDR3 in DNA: TGTGCCAGCAGCGCCTCCCCTGACAGGGGGTGGGATGGCTACACCTTC. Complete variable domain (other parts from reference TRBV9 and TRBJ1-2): DSGVTQTPKHLITATGQRVTLRCSPRSGDLSVYWYQQSLDQGLQFLIQYYNGEERAKGNILERFSAQQFPDLHSELNLSSLELGDSALYFCASSASPDRGWDGYTFGSGTRLTVV.

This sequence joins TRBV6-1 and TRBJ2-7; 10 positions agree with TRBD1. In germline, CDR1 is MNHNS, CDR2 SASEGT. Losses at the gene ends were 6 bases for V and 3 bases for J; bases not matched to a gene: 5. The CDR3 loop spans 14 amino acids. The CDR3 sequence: CASRVRDRGYEQYF. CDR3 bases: TGTGCCAGCAGAGTCCGGGACAGGGGCTACGAGCAGTACTTC.

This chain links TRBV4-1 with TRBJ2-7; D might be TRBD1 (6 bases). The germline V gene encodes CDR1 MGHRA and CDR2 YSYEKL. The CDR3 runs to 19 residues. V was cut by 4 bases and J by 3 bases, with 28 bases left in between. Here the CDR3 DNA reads TGCGCCAGCAGCCCCAGGGGATATGGGACGGAGCCGAATTTCTACGAGCAGTACTTC. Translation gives CASSPRGYGTEPNFYEQYF.

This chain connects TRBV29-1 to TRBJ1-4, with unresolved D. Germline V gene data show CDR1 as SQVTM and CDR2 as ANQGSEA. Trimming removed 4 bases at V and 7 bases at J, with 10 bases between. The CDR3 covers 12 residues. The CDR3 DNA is TGCAGCGTTGCGGGCTCGAGTGAAAAACTGTTTTTT. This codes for CSVAGSSEKLFF.

The CDR3 DNA reads as TGTGCCAGCAGTTTTGGCCGGACAGGGGGCTACGAGCAGTACTTC. Translated: CASSFGRTGGYEQYF. This sequence joins TRBV28 and TRBJ2-7; 10 positions agree with TRBD1. The junction had 5 bases not matched to a gene; V was cut back by 3 bases and J by 3 bases. Germline-derived CDR1 and CDR2 are MDHEN and SYDVKM. This CDR3 contains 15 residues.

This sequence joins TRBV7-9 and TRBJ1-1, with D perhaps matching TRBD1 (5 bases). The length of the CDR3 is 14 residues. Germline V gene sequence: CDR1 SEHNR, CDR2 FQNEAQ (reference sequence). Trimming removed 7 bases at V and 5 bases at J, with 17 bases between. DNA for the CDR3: TGTGCCAGCAACCGCGGGGGGATAGAGACTGAAGCTTTCTTT. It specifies CASNRGGIETEAFF.

This chain's CDR3 is CSVEVGGGGPLSGANVLTF. The CDR3 coding sequence is TGCAGCGTTGAAGTCGGGGGCGGGGGTCCCCTCTCTGGGGCCAACGTCCTGACTTTC. The chain employs TRBV29-1 and TRBJ2-6; maybe TRBD2 (7 bases). The CDR3 totals 19 residues. V lost 1 base and J 0 bases, leaving 19 bases between the germline ends. CDR1 is SQVTM and CDR2 is ANQGSEA in the germline V gene.

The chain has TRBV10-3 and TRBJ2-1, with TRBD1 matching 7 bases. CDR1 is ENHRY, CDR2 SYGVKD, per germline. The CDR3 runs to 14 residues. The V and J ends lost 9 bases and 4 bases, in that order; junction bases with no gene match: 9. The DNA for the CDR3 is TGTGCCATTAAAGGGGGCCCCAATTACAATGAGCAGTTCTTC. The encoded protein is CAIKGGPNYNEQFF.

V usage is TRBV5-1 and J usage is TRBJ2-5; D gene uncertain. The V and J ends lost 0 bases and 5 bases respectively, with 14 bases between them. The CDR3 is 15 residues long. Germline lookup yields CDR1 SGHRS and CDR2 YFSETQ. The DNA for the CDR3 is TGCGCCAGCAGCTTGGATGCATCAACCCGGGAGACCCAGTACTTC. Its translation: CASSLDASTRETQYF. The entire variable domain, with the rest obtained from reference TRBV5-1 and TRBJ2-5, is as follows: KAGVTQTPRYLIKTRGQQVTLSCSPISGHRSVSWYQQTPGQGLQFLFEYFSETQRNKGNFPGRFSGRQFSNSRSEMNVSTLELGDSALYLCASSLDASTRETQYFGPGTRLLVL.

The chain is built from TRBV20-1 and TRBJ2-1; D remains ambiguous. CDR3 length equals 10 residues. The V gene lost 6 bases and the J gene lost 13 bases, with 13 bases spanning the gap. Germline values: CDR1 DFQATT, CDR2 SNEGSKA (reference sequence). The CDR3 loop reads CSAYPLEQFF. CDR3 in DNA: TGCAGTGCCTACCCCCTGGAACAGTTCTTC.

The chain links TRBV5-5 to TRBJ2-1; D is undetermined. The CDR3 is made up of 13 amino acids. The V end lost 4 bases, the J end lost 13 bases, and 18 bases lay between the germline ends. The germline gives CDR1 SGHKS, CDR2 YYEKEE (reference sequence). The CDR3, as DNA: TGTGCCAGCAGCACAAGACCAGGTTCTTTCCAGTTCTTC. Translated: CASSTRPGSFQFF.

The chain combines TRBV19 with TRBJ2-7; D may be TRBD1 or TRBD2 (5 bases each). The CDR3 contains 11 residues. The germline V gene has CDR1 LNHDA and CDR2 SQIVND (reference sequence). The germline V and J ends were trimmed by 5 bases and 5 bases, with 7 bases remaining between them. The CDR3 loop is CASSGGDEQYF. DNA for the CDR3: TGTGCCAGTAGTGGGGGAGACGAGCAGTACTTC. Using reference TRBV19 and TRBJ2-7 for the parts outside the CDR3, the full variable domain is DGGITQSPKYLFRKEGQNVTLSCEQNLNHDAMYWYRQDPGQGLRLIYYSQIVNDFQKGDIAEGYSVSREKKESFPLTVTSAQKNPTAFYLCASSGGDEQYFGPGTRLTVT.

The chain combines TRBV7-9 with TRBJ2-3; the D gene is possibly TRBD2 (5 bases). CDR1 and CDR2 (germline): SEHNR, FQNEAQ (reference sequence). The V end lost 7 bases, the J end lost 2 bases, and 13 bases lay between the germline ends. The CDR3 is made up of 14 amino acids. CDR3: CASTLGSHTDTQYF. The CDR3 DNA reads TGTGCCAGCACCCTGGGGAGCCACACAGATACGCAGTATTTT.

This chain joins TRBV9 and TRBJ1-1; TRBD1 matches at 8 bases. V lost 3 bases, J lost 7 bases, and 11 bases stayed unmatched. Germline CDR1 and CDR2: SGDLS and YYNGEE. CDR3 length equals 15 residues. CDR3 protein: CASSGRDRRLGEAFF. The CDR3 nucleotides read TGTGCCAGCAGCGGCCGGGACAGGAGGCTGGGTGAAGCTTTCTTT.

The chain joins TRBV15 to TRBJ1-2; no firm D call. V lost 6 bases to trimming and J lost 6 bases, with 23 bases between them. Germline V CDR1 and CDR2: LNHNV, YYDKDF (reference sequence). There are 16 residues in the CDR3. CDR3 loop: CATSEARVAVLNGYTF. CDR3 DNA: TGTGCCACCAGTGAGGCCCGTGTGGCAGTTCTAAATGGCTACACCTTC. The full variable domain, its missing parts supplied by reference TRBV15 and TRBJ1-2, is DAMVIQNPRYQVTQFGKPVTLSCSQTLNHNVMYWYQQKSSQAPKLLFHYYDKDFNNEADTPDNFQSRRPNTSFCFLDIRSPGLGDTAMYLCATSEARVAVLNGYTFGSGTRLTVV.

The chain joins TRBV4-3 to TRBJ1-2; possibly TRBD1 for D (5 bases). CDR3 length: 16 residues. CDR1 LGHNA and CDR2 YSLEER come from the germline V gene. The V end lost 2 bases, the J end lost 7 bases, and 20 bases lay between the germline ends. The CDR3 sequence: CASSQRSGQGYLGYTF. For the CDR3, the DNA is TGCGCCAGCAGCCAACGATCGGGGCAGGGCTATCTTGGCTACACCTTC.

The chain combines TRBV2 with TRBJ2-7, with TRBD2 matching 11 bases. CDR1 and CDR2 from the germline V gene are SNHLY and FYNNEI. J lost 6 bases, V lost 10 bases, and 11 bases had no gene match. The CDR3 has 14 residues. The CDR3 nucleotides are TGTGCCACCTTTAGCGGGAGGGCCATGGGCGAGCAGTACTTC. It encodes CATFSGRAMGEQYF.

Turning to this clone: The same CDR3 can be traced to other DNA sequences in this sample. The CDR3 loop is CASSLGPYNEQFF. The CDR3 DNA sequence: TGTGCCAGCAGCTTGGGGCCCTACAATGAGCAGTTCTTC. The chain links TRBV11-2 to TRBJ2-1, with a weak D call TRBD1 (5 bases). CDR3 size: 13 residues. Trimming took 3 bases from V and 2 from J, leaving 5 bases between them. In germline, CDR1 is SGHAT, CDR2 FQNNGV.

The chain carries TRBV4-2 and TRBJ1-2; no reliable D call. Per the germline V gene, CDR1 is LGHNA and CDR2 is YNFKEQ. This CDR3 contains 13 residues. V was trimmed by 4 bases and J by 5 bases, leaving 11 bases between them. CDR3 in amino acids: CASSPRTGYGYTF. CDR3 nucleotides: TGTGCCAGCAGCCCACGGACGGGGTATGGCTACACCTTC.